This T cell receptor (beta chain) was documented in a study of T cells in Graves' hyperthyroidism and ophthalmopathy. This clonotype was seen ten or more times. The cohort's ophthalmopathy patients, a group with duration under 3 months, had a Clinical Activity Score of at least 3 and a NOSPECS grade of at least 4. RNA transcripts provided the source from which TCR beta CDR3 regions were amplified. With the HTBI primer set, the TCR CDR3 went through a first round of RT-PCR. MiXCR, applied by TCRdb to the multiplex PCR reads, yields one record per CDR3 protein. The table includes 350,000 or so distinct CDR3 sequences, less than 20% detected once. Germline CDR1 and CDR2: DFQATT and SNEGSKA (reference sequence). The V and J ends lost 5 bases and 0 bases respectively, with 11 bases between them. There are 13 residues in the CDR3.

The V and J genes are TRBV20-1 and TRBJ2-7; D not resolved. This clonotype was obtained from a woman in her thirties or forties with Graves' ophthalmopathy. The sequenced material came from blood. This chain's CDR3 is CSAYRADSYEQYF. The CDR3 coding sequence is TGCAGTGCTTACCGGGCCGACTCCTACGAGCAGTACTTC.